This is a list of T cell receptor beta chains from one sample in a study of T cell responses to AZD1222 COVID-19 vaccine. TCRdb's table, derived via immunoSEQ multiplex PCR, lists solely in-frame clones and lacks some. The sample records approximately 77,000 clones, more than 90% being singletons. The sample in question was peripheral blood, obtained 28 days after the second AZD1222 dose. These receptors were collected from an adult who received the AZD1222 COVID-19 vaccine. CDR3s leave out the opening cysteine and the closing phenylalanine or tryptophan. D genes are given only for firm matches.

j_call v_call d_call cdr3_aa
TRBJ2-7 TRBV6-2/TRBV6-3 TRBD2 ASSYLAGGDEQY
TRBJ1-1 TRBV13 TRBD1 ASRWRGHDETEAF
TRBJ2-2 TRBV5-1 . ASSQIANTGELF
TRBJ2-2 TRBV6-5 . ASTETVTGELF
TRBJ1-2 TRBV6-4 . ASNPSLGAGGYT
TRBJ2-2 TRBV27 . ASSLRSGGGELF
TRBJ2-7 TRBV7-3 TRBD2 ASSPGLAGDVRQY
TRBJ2-5 TRBV18 . ASSPQETQY
TRBJ1-5 TRBV4-1 . ASSQDLSQPQH
TRBJ1-5 TRBV3-1/TRBV3-2 TRBD1 ASSQDTGEYQPQH
TRBJ1-5 TRBV29-1 . SVRTDTNQPQH
TRBJ1-5 TRBV18 TRBD1 ASSPIGQGNQPQH
TRBJ1-4 TRBV15 . ATSRAPGELGEKLF
TRBJ2-7 TRBV10-3 TRBD1 AIRRQGGEQY
TRBJ1-2 TRBV3-1/TRBV3-2 . ASSQDGTNYGYT
TRBJ2-1 TRBV5-4 TRBD2 ASSPTVGPAGGRDEQF